Below, 22 T cell receptor beta chains from the same sample are listed, as sequenced in a study of T cell clones after liver transplantation. The table came from immunoSEQ multiplex PCR; TCRdb's copy has only in-frame clones and leaves some out. This sample has about 51,000 clones, with approximately 87% found just once. Sequences were derived from CD8+ T cells from blood, sampled 12 months after liver transplant. The receptors were gathered from a human patient who received a liver transplant. The graft donor may have contributed some T cells.

The V gene is TRBV6-1, the J gene TRBJ2-5, with TRBD2 matching over 7 bases. The length of the CDR3 is 16 residues. Germline CDR1 and CDR2: MNHNS and SASEGT. Trimming at V came to 1 base and at J to 0 bases, leaving 5 bases not matched to a gene. CDR3 protein: CASSEGGGEYQETQYF. CDR3 coding DNA: TGTGCCAGCAGTGAAGGGGGGGGAGAGTACCAAGAGACCCAGTACTTC.

This clone has only one observation. The V gene is TRBV5-1, the J gene TRBJ1-1; the D gene is possibly TRBD1 (5 bases). Trimming left V 3 bases short and J 0 bases short, with 12 bases between. In germline, CDR1 is SGHRS, CDR2 YFSETQ. The CDR3 is 15 residues long. This chain's CDR3 is CASSWGFGMNTEAFF. CDR3 nucleotides: TGCGCCAGCAGCTGGGGGTTCGGCATGAACACTGAAGCTTTCTTT.

V and J are TRBV5-4 and TRBJ2-7; D perhaps matches TRBD2 (6 bases). The CDR3 is 15 residues long. Trimming stripped 3 bases from V and 5 bases from J, with 18 bases between. In germline, CDR1 is SGHNT, CDR2 YYREEE (reference sequence). CDR3 sequence: CASSWGWEEGNEQYF. The CDR3 coding sequence is TGTGCCAGCAGCTGGGGATGGGAGGAAGGAAACGAGCAGTACTTC. Full variable domain (rest looked up from reference TRBV5-4 and TRBJ2-7): ETGVTQSPTHLIKTRGQQVTLRCSSQSGHNTVSWYQQALGQGPQFIFQYYREEENGRGNFPPRFSGLQFPNYSSELNVNALELDDSALYLCASSWGWEEGNEQYFGPGTRLTVT.

The chain recombines TRBV4-1 with TRBJ1-2; no definite D call. This CDR3 has 14 residues. Germline CDR1 MGHRA, CDR2 YSYEKL. With 0 bases removed from V and 4 bases from J, the gap between germline ends came to 9 bases. This CDR3 reads CASSQDMTSYGYTF. The CDR3 bases are TGCGCCAGCAGCCAAGATATGACAAGCTATGGCTACACCTTC.

The V call is TRBV19, the J call TRBJ2-7; 10 bases align to TRBD2. The CDR3 has 13 residues. The J segment lost 3 bases and the V segment lost 8 bases, leaving 4 bases of the junction unmatched. CDR1 and CDR2 (germline): LNHDA, SQIVND (reference sequence). The CDR3 protein is CASSSGSSYEQYF. The DNA of the CDR3 is TGTGCCAGTTCTAGCGGGAGTAGCTACGAGCAGTACTTC.

This chain links TRBV28 with TRBJ2-1; D is undetermined. Trimming pared 3 bases from V and 0 bases from J, leaving 18 bases between. The CDR3 is 18 amino acids. Germline values: CDR1 MDHEN, CDR2 SYDVKM. The DNA for the CDR3 is TGTGCCAGCAGTTTTTCCTCCCACCGGAGCTTCTCCTACAATGAGCAGTTCTTC. Translated: CASSFSSHRSFSYNEQFF.

This clone was observed once. The chain recombines TRBV7-9 with TRBJ2-1; D call uncertain. CDR3 size: 17 residues. Germline V lookup: CDR1 SEHNR, CDR2 FQNEAQ (reference sequence). Deletions cut 2 bases from V and 1 base from J, with 15 bases between. For the CDR3, the DNA is TGTGCCAGCAGCTTAAGGTCACACCCAAAATCCTACAATGAGCAGTTCTTC. It translates to CASSLRSHPKSYNEQFF.

The chain is built from TRBV5-1 and TRBJ2-1; the match to TRBD2 covers 11 bases. Germline V gene lookup returns CDR1 SGHRS and CDR2 YFSETQ. The V and J ends lost 4 bases and 3 bases, in that order; junction bases with no gene match: 3. The CDR3 has 15 amino acids. The CDR3 DNA is TGCGCCAGCAGCCCTACTAGCGGGGGCTACAATGAGCAGTTCTTC. As protein: CASSPTSGGYNEQFF.

This chain uses TRBV2 with TRBJ2-7, with D hard to call. The CDR3 has 12 residues. Trimming removed 7 bases at V and 1 base at J, with 8 bases between. Germline-derived CDR1 and CDR2 are SNHLY and FYNNEI. The CDR3 here is CASTIGSYEQYF. In DNA, the CDR3 is TGTGCCAGCACTATAGGGTCCTACGAGCAGTACTTC.

This chain joins TRBV10-3 and TRBJ2-7; D perhaps matches TRBD2 (5 bases). Germline lookup yields CDR1 ENHRY and CDR2 SYGVKD. This CDR3 region has 14 residues. Trimming shortened V by 7 bases and J by 0 bases, and 13 bases separated the two germline ends. The CDR3 loop is CAITAEDRSYEQYF. CDR3 in DNA: TGTGCCATCACCGCGGAGGATCGCTCCTACGAGCAGTACTTC.

This chain joins TRBV19 and TRBJ2-7; TRBD2 might be the D (5 bases). The germline gives CDR1 LNHDA, CDR2 SQIVND (reference sequence). The CDR3 sequence is 13 residues long. V lost 5 bases to trimming and J lost 1 base, with 9 bases between them. The CDR3 DNA sequence: TGTGCCAGTAGTTTTAGACTATCCTACGAGCAGTACTTC. The encoded protein is CASSFRLSYEQYF.

The V and J genes are TRBV28 and TRBJ2-7; 11 bases fit TRBD2. The CDR3 length is 17 residues. The V and J ends lost 5 bases and 4 bases, in that order; junction bases with no gene match: 13. Germline V lookup: CDR1 MDHEN, CDR2 SYDVKM. The CDR3: CASSKDGEGLAAYEQYF. In DNA form, the CDR3 reads TGTGCCAGCAGTAAGGACGGCGAGGGACTAGCGGCGTACGAGCAGTACTTC.

This clone was counted only a few times. Other nucleotide sequences in the sample specify the same CDR3. This chain joins TRBV27 and TRBJ2-7; maybe TRBD2 (5 bases). Trimming cost V 1 base and J 11 bases, with 9 bases left between them. This CDR3 region has 11 residues. The germline V gene encodes CDR1 MNHEY and CDR2 SMNVEV (reference sequence). CDR3: CASSLWGVEYF. The CDR3 region has the DNA TGTGCCAGCAGTTTATGGGGAGTTGAGTACTTC.

J is TRBJ1-1 and V is TRBV27, with D unclear. The CDR3 is made up of 14 amino acids. Germline CDR1 reads MNHEY; CDR2 reads SMNVEV (reference sequence). V was pared by 6 bases and J by 4 bases, with 15 bases between. CDR3 loop: CASSHKSGFTEAFF. The CDR3 DNA is TGTGCCAGCAGCCACAAGTCCGGTTTCACTGAAGCTTTCTTT.

The genes are TRBV9 and TRBJ2-1; 7 bases align to TRBD2. The CDR3 spans 16 residues. V shed 0 bases, J shed 2 bases, and the junction held 5 bases outside the gene matches. Per the germline V gene, CDR1 is SGDLS and CDR2 is YYNGEE. Here the CDR3 reads CASSVVASGTYNEQFF. Here the CDR3 DNA reads TGTGCCAGCAGCGTAGTGGCTAGCGGTACCTACAATGAGCAGTTCTTC.

J is TRBJ1-5 and V is TRBV28, with 10 positions matching TRBD1. Germline CDR1 and CDR2: MDHEN and SYDVKM. V lost 8 bases and J lost 5; bases outside the gene matches: 12. CDR3 length: 16 amino acids. CDR3 region: CASETRGTGAHQPQHF. The CDR3 DNA is TGTGCCAGCGAGACCCGCGGGACAGGGGCCCATCAGCCCCAGCATTTT. The full variable domain, rest sourced from reference TRBV28 and TRBJ1-5, is DVKVTQSSRYLVKRTGEKVFLECVQDMDHENMFWYRQDPGLGLRLIYFSYDVKMKEKGDIPEGYSVSREKKERFSLILESASTNQTSMYLCASETRGTGAHQPQHFGDGTRLSIL.

The sample holds one count of this clone. The chain employs TRBV10-3 and TRBJ2-7, with 8 bases aligning to TRBD1. V trimming: 4 bases; J trimming: 0 bases; junction bases outside the gene matches: 5. In germline, CDR1 is ENHRY, CDR2 SYGVKD. The CDR3 has 15 residues. The CDR3 loop reads CAISGTGTGSYEQYF. In DNA form, the CDR3 reads TGTGCCATCAGTGGCACCGGGACAGGCTCCTACGAGCAGTACTTC.

This sequence joins TRBV6-1 and TRBJ2-7; the D gene could be TRBD1 or TRBD2 (6 bases each). The germline V and J ends were trimmed by 4 bases and 0 bases, with 7 bases remaining between them. The CDR3 sequence is 13 residues long. CDR1 is MNHNS and CDR2 is SASEGT in the germline V gene. CDR3 DNA sequence: TGTGCCAGCAGTGCGGGGGCCTCCTACGAGCAGTACTTC. Amino acids: CASSAGASYEQYF.

With regard to this clone: One end of the junction is discordant with germline, which a read error may explain. The genes are TRBV19 and TRBJ1-5; D might be TRBD1 (6 bases). The CDR3 is made up of 13 amino acids. Germline V gene data show CDR1 as LNHDA and CDR2 as SQIVND (reference sequence). CDR3 protein: CASSFTLDRPGTF. The CDR3 DNA follows: TGTGCCAGTAGTTTCACCCTCGACAGGCCCGGGACTTTT.

This chain connects TRBV19 to TRBJ2-7; D gene uncertain. V was shortened by 10 bases and J by 1 base, with 8 bases between the two germline ends. CDR1 is LNHDA, CDR2 SQIVND, per germline (reference sequence). This CDR3 is 11 amino acids long. CDR3 sequence (DNA): TGTGCCACCACGAATTCCTACGAGCAGTACTTC. As protein: CATTNSYEQYF. Full variable domain (remainder filled in from reference TRBV19 and TRBJ2-7): DGGITQSPKYLFRKEGQNVTLSCEQNLNHDAMYWYRQDPGQGLRLIYYSQIVNDFQKGDIAEGYSVSREKKESFPLTVTSAQKNPTAFYLCATTNSYEQYFGPGTRLTVT.

This rearrangement joins TRBV7-6 to TRBJ2-3; D unresolved. Germline loops: CDR1 SGHVS, CDR2 FNYEAQ. The CDR3 contains 16 residues. The V and J ends lost 0 bases and 4 bases respectively, with 14 bases between them. The CDR3 sequence is CASSLATTQHPDTQYF. The DNA of the CDR3 is TGTGCCAGCAGCTTAGCGACCACTCAGCACCCAGATACGCAGTATTTT.

This clone was counted a single time. The CDR3 loop is CASSQNQGAVRGTEAFF. CDR3 nucleotide sequence: TGTGCCAGCAGTCAGAATCAGGGGGCGGTTAGGGGAACTGAAGCTTTCTTT. The chain carries TRBV28 and TRBJ1-1; TRBD1 matches at 8 bases. Germline trimming cut 5 bases from V and 5 bases from J; bases unmatched to any gene: 16. Germline lookup yields CDR1 MDHEN and CDR2 SYDVKM. This CDR3 region has 17 residues. The full variable domain, rest sourced from reference TRBV28 and TRBJ1-1, is DVKVTQSSRYLVKRTGEKVFLECVQDMDHENMFWYRQDPGLGLRLIYFSYDVKMKEKGDIPEGYSVSREKKERFSLILESASTNQTSMYLCASSQNQGAVRGTEAFFGQGTRLTVV.